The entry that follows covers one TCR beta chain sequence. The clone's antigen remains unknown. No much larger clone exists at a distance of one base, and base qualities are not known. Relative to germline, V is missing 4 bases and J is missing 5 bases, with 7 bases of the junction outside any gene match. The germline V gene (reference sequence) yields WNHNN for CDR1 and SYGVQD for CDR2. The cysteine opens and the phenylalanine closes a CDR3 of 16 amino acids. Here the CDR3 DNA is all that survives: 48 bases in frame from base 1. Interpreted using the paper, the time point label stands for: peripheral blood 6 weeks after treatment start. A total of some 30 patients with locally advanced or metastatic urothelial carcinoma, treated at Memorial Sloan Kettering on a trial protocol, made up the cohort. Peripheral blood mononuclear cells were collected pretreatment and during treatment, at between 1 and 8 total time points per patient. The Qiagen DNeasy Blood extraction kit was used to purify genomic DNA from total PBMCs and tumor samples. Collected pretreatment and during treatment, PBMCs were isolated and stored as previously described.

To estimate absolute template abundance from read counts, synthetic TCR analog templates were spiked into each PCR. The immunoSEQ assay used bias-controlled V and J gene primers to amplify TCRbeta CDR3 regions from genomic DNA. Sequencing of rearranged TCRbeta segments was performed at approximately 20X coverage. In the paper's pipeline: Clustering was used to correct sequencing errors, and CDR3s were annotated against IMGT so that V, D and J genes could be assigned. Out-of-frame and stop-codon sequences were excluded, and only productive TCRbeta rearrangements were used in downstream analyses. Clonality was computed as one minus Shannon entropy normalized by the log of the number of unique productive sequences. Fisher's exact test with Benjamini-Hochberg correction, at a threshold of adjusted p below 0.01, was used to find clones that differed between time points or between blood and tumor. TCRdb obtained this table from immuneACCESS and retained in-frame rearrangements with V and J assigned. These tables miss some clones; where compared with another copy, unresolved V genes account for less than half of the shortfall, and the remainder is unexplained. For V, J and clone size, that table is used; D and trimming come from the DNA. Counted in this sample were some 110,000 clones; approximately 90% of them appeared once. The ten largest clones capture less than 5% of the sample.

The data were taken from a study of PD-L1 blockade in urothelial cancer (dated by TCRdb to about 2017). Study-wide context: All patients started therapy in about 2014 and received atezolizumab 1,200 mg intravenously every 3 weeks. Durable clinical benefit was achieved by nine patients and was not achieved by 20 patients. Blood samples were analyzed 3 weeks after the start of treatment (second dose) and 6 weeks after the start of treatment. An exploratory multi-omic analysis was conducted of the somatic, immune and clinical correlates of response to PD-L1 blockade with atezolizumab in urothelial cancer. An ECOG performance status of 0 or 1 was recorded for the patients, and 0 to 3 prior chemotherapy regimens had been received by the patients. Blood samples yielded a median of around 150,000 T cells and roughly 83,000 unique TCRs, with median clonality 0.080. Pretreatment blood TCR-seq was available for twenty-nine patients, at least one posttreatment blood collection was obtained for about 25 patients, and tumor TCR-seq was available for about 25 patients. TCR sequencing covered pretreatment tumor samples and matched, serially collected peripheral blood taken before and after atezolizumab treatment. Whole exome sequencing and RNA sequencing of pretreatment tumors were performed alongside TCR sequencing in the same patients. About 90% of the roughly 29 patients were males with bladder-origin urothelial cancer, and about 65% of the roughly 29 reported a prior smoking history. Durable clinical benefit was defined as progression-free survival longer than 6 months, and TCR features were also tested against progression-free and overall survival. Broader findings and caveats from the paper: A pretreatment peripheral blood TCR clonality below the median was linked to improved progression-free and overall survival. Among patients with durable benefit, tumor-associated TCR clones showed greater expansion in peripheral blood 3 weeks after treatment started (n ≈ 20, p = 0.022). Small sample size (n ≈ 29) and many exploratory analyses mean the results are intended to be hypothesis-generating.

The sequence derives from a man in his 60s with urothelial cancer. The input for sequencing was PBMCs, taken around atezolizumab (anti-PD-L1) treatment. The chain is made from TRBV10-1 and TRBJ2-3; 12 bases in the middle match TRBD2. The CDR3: CASSGLAGAPRDTQYF. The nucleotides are TGCGCCAGCAGTGGACTAGCGGGGGCCCCTAGAGATACGCAGTATTTT.